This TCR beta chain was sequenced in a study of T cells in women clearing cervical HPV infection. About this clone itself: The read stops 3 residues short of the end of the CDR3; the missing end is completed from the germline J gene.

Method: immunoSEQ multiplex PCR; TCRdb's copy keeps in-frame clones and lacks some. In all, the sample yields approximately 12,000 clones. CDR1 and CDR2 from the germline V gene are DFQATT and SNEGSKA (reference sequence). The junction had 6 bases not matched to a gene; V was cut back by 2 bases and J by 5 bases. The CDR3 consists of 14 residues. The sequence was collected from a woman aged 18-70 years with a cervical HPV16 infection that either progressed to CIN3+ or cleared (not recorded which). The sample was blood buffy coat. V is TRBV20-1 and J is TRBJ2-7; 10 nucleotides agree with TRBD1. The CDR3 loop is CSARPDRGLNEQYF. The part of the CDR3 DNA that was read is TGCAGTGCTAGACCAGACAGGGGGCTGAACGAG.